Following are 11 T cell receptor beta chains from one sample sequenced in a study of control samples from healthy donors and cancer patients. TCRdb keeps only in-frame clones here, not all; method: immunoSEQ multiplex PCR. Of some 150,000 clones in the sample, 90% to 95% are singletons; the top ten hold under 15%. The sample taken for sequencing was blood. The receptors derive from a man aged 35 to 55 in good health.

The rearrangement joins TRBV24-1 to TRBJ2-6; D uncertain. The CDR3 is 15 residues long. Germline CDR1 and CDR2: KGHDR and SFDVKD. V was cut by 1 base and J by 4 bases, with 7 bases left in between. CDR3 residues: CATSDLRTGANVLTF. The DNA for the CDR3 is TGTGCCACCAGTGATTTAAGGACCGGGGCCAACGTCCTGACTTTC.

This clone was seen a single time. V gene TRBV25-1 combines with J gene TRBJ1-1; D is unresolved. The CDR3 spans 13 residues. The germline CDR1 and CDR2 sequences are MGHDK and SYGVNS. The V end lost 6 bases, the J end lost 1 base, and 9 bases lay between the germline ends. The DNA for the CDR3 is TGTGCCAGCAGCCCCGGGTGGAACACTGAAGCTTTCTTT. Its translation: CASSPGWNTEAFF.

The rearrangement joins TRBV5-1 to TRBJ1-3; weak D call: TRBD1 (5 bases). The CDR3 is made up of 16 amino acids. The germline V and J ends were trimmed by 4 bases and 4 bases, with 18 bases remaining between them. Germline V gene sequence: CDR1 SGHRS, CDR2 YFSETQ. The CDR3 DNA sequence: TGCGCCAGCAGCAATACGATTGCGGGGCAGGGAAACACCATATATTTT. Protein sequence: CASSNTIAGQGNTIYF.

This chain joins TRBV4-1 and TRBJ1-1; D may be TRBD1 (6 bases). V lost 1 base to trimming and J lost 11 bases, with 17 bases between them. Germline loops: CDR1 MGHRA, CDR2 YSYEKL. This CDR3 spans 14 amino acids. CDR3 coding DNA: TGCGCCAGCAGCCAAGGGACAGACCTCAGCGGGGCTTTCTTT. Its translation is CASSQGTDLSGAFF.

This sequence joins TRBV14 and TRBJ2-7, with 7 positions matching TRBD1. V lost 1 base to trimming and J lost 4 bases; unmatched junction nucleotides: 7. CDR1 is SGHDN and CDR2 is FVKESK in the germline V gene. This CDR3 comprises 15 residues. The CDR3 region has the DNA TGTGCCAGCAGCCAAGGCCGGGACAGACTGTACGAGCAGTACTTC. Translating gives CASSQGRDRLYEQYF. Based on the CDR3 plus reference TRBV14 and TRBJ2-7, the full variable domain is EAGVTQFPSHSVIEKGQTVTLRCDPISGHDNLYWYRRVMGKEIKFLLHFVKESKQDESGMPNNRFLAERTGGTYSTLKVQPAELEDSGVYFCASSQGRDRLYEQYFGPGTRLTVT.

The CDR3 DNA sequence: TGCAGCGTTTCCCGGGACATGACGCAGTACTTC. This codes for CSVSRDMTQYF. The V call is TRBV29-1, the J call TRBJ2-7, with a tentative D call TRBD1 (6 bases). Per the germline V gene, CDR1 is SQVTM and CDR2 is ANQGSEA. The CDR3 extends over 11 amino acids. The V and J ends lost 5 bases and 9 bases respectively, with 14 bases between them.

Only one count was recorded for this clone. The chain recombines TRBV9 with TRBJ2-7; D gene uncertain. Germline V CDR1 and CDR2: SGDLS, YYNGEE. CDR3 size: 15 residues. V was shortened by 0 bases and J by 1 base, with 11 bases between the two germline ends. CDR3 region: CASSVGTDPSYEQYF. The DNA for the CDR3 is TGTGCCAGCAGCGTAGGGACCGACCCATCCTACGAGCAGTACTTC.

The chain employs TRBV19 and TRBJ2-3, with 10 bases identical to TRBD1. V shed 3 bases and J 5 bases; nucleotides not matched to a gene: 5. Germline V CDR1 and CDR2: LNHDA, SQIVND (reference sequence). This CDR3 is 15 amino acids long. CDR3 region: CASSMLTGGIDTQYF. CDR3 DNA sequence: TGTGCCAGTAGTATGTTGACAGGGGGCATAGATACGCAGTATTTT.

This sequence joins TRBV6-2 or TRBV6-3 and TRBJ1-6; D gene unclear. Germline V gives CDR1 MNHEY, CDR2 SVGEGT. The CDR3 sequence is 13 residues long. Trimming stripped 0 bases from V and 11 bases from J, with 8 bases between. CDR3 residues: CASSYSLSAPLHF. The CDR3 DNA is TGTGCCAGCAGTTACTCGCTTTCGGCACCCCTCCACTTT.

This clone has just one count. As DNA, the CDR3 is TGTGCCAGCAGTCCCTCAGGGGGAGCGGGGGGTTTTAATGAGCAGTTCTTC. Residues: CASSPSGGAGGFNEQFF. The chain carries TRBV28 and TRBJ2-1, with 9 bases identical to TRBD2. The CDR3 runs 17 residues. The trim removed 5 bases at V and 7 bases at J, leaving 15 bases unmatched. The germline gives CDR1 MDHEN, CDR2 SYDVKM. Together with reference TRBV28 and TRBJ2-1, the CDR3 gives the full variable domain: DVKVTQSSRYLVKRTGEKVFLECVQDMDHENMFWYRQDPGLGLRLIYFSYDVKMKEKGDIPEGYSVSREKKERFSLILESASTNQTSMYLCASSPSGGAGGFNEQFFGPGTRLTVL.

The gene calls are TRBV29-1 and TRBJ1-3; 9 bases are a match to TRBD1. The V and J ends lost 7 bases and 2 bases, in that order; junction bases with no gene match: 3. The CDR3 loop spans 13 amino acids. Germline CDR1 reads SQVTM; CDR2 reads ANQGSEA. Written as DNA, the CDR3 is TGCAGCGCTTGGACAGGGGCTGGAAACACCATATATTTT. Protein sequence: CSAWTGAGNTIYF. The full variable domain, its missing parts supplied by reference TRBV29-1 and TRBJ1-3, is SAVISQKPSRDICQRGTSLTIQCQVDSQVTMMFWYRQQPGQSLTLIATANQGSEATYESGFVIDKFPISRPNLTFSTLTVSNMSPEDSSIYLCSAWTGAGNTIYFGEGSWLTVV.